The present TCR beta chain was sequenced within a study of blood T cells in healthy people across ages. With a J-beta primer mix and a sample-barcoded 5' primer, a second PCR ran roughly 6 to 12 cycles. One entry per CDR3 protein, called by TCRdb with MiXCR from the 5' RACE reads. Among fewer than 800,000 distinct CDR3 sequences listed, roughly 32% were seen once. This CDR3 comprises 12 residues. Between the trimmed V and J ends, which lost 7 bases and 3 bases, there was a span of 9 bases. Germline assignment: CDR1 MDHEN and CDR2 SYDVKM. This clonotype was picked up a small number of times. The V call is TRBV28, the J call TRBJ1-1, with no clear D. The sequence derives from a woman of 80 years or more in good health. What was sequenced was blood. The CDR3: CASITIDTEAFF. CDR3 DNA sequence: TGTGCCAGCATCACCATAGACACTGAAGCTTTCTTT.